A selection of T cell receptor beta chains follows, all from one sample in a study of vaccination effects on CD4 cells after COVID-19. TCRdb's copy holds only in-frame clones and misses some; the assay was immunoSEQ multiplex PCR. The sample has 55,000 to 80,000 clones; around three quarters are singletons. Their specific antigens are unknown. The sequenced sample was CD4+ T cells from PBMCs cultured with HCoV-OC43 spike peptides, obtained before COVID-19 vaccination. These receptors were taken from a human donor who received a COVID-19 vaccine. Each CDR3 is given with its conserved first and last residue. Fields, in order: clone size, J gene, V gene, D gene, CDR3 protein, CDR3 DNA. A D gene is named only where the DNA matches it firmly. Not all rows give a size; the values are once, few, many and, for expanded clones, a class.

- | TRBJ2-3 | TRBV5-1 | - | CASSLQGAGDTQYF | TGCGCCAGCAGCTTGCAGGGAGCGGGAGATACGCAGTATTTT
- | TRBJ1-1 | TRBV27 | - | CASSLRGRVDTEAFF | TGTGCCAGCAGTTTGCGGGGGCGGGTGGACACTGAAGCTTTCTTT
- | TRBJ2-6 | TRBV6-5 | - | CASSYSQTSGANVLTF | TGTGCCAGCAGTTACTCTCAGACCTCTGGGGCCAACGTCCTGACTTTC
- | TRBJ1-6 | TRBV30 | - | CAWSGTPRTYNSPLHF | TGTGCCTGGAGTGGTACCCCCAGGACCTATAATTCACCCCTCCACTTT
- | TRBJ1-5 | TRBV19 | TRBD1 | CASSTGQGANNQPQHF | TGTGCCAGTAGTACGGGACAGGGGGCAAACAATCAGCCCCAGCATTTT
- | TRBJ1-2 | TRBV5-1 | - | CASSLAGGGALGGYTF | TGCGCCAGCAGCTTGGCCGGCGGGGGCGCCTTGGGTGGCTACACCTTC
- | TRBJ1-5 | TRBV27 | TRBD1 | CASSSGQGNQPQHF | TGTGCCAGCAGTTCGGGACAGGGCAATCAGCCCCAGCATTTT
- | TRBJ1-2 | TRBV6-5 | TRBD1 | CASSYQQGSYTF | TGTGCCAGCAGTTATCAACAGGGGAGCTACACCTTC
- | TRBJ2-3 | TRBV27 | TRBD1 | CASSWAGTGNTDTQYF | TGTGCCAGCAGTTGGGCCGGGACAGGGAACACAGATACGCAGTATTTT
- | TRBJ2-1 | TRBV6-5 | - | CASSYPRKSSYNEQFF | TGTGCCAGCAGTTACCCCCGGAAAAGCTCCTACAATGAGCAGTTCTTC
- | TRBJ2-2 | TRBV7-3 | - | CASSLAIPGELFF | TGTGCCAGCAGCCTAGCTATTCCCGGGGAGCTGTTTTTT
- | TRBJ2-5 | TRBV2 | TRBD1 | CASGDRGRETQYF | TGTGCCAGCGGGGACAGGGGTAGGGAGACCCAGTACTTC
- | TRBJ1-4 | TRBV7-6 | TRBD1 | CASSSGQGANEKLFF | TGTGCCAGCAGCTCGGGACAGGGTGCTAATGAAAAACTGTTTTTT
- | TRBJ2-2 | TRBV6-5 | - | CASSYGLIGSAGELFF | TGTGCCAGCAGTTACGGTCTGATCGGATCGGCCGGGGAGCTGTTTTTT
- | TRBJ1-4 | TRBV4-2 | TRBD1 | CASSQPDRGNNEKLFF | TGTGCCAGCAGCCAGCCGGACAGGGGCAATAATGAAAAACTGTTTTTT
- | TRBJ2-3 | TRBV9 | TRBD1 | CASSPTGGSDTQYF | TGTGCCAGCAGCCCGACAGGGGGTTCAGATACGCAGTATTTT
- | TRBJ2-5 | TRBV2 | TRBD2 | CASRPGGETQYF | TGTGCCAGCAGACCCGGGGGGGAGACCCAGTACTTC
- | TRBJ2-3 | TRBV12-5 | - | CASGLDFGTDTQYF | TGTGCTAGTGGATTGGACTTCGGCACAGATACGCAGTATTTT
- | TRBJ2-1 | TRBV6-6 | TRBD2 | CASSQLAGAYNEQFF | TGTGCCAGCAGTCAGCTAGCGGGCGCCTACAATGAGCAGTTCTTC
- | TRBJ2-5 | TRBV5-1 | TRBD2 | CASSLDNRGGGETQYF | TGCGCCAGCAGCTTGGATAATCGGGGGGGAGGGGAGACCCAGTACTTC
- | TRBJ1-2 | TRBV12-3/TRBV12-4 | TRBD1 | CAGSRDSHYGYTF | TGTGCCGGGTCTAGGGACAGCCACTATGGCTACACCTTC
- | TRBJ2-3 | TRBV7-3 | - | CASSPGLNTDTQYF | TGTGCCAGCAGCCCGGGACTCAACACAGATACGCAGTATTTT
- | TRBJ2-3 | TRBV29-1 | TRBD1 | CSAGQGNTDTQYF | TGCAGCGCGGGACAGGGGAATACAGATACGCAGTATTTT
- | TRBJ2-3 | TRBV7-3 | TRBD2 | CASSLQGGGSTDTQYF | TGTGCCAGCAGCTTACAGGGCGGGGGTAGCACAGATACGCAGTATTTT
- | TRBJ1-1 | TRBV7-2 | - | CASSFQDLEAFF | TGTGCCAGCAGCTTCCAAGACCTTGAAGCTTTCTTT
once | TRBJ2-3 | TRBV6-4 | - | CASSDGWDADTQYF | TGTGCCAGCAGTGACGGATGGGATGCAGATACGCAGTATTTT
- | TRBJ2-2 | TRBV19 | TRBD2 | CASTTSGGNTGELFF | TGTGCCAGTACTACTAGCGGGGGGAACACCGGGGAGCTGTTTTTT
- | TRBJ1-3 | TRBV9 | - | CASSVGGGWETGNTIYF | TGTGCCAGCAGCGTAGGCGGAGGGTGGGAGACTGGAAACACCATATATTTT
- | TRBJ2-1 | TRBV7-2 | TRBD2 | CASSLATSGGRGEQFF | TGTGCCAGCAGCTTAGCTACTAGCGGGGGGCGGGGTGAGCAGTTCTTC
- | TRBJ1-3 | TRBV3-1/TRBV3-2 | - | CASSQDSGYAMEGNTIYF | TGTGCCAGCAGCCAAGATTCAGGTTACGCGATGGAGGGAAACACCATATATTTT
- | TRBJ2-5 | TRBV3-1/TRBV3-2 | TRBD1 | CASSSTGTGQETQYF | TGTGCCAGCAGCTCAACCGGGACAGGTCAAGAGACCCAGTACTTC
- | TRBJ1-2 | TRBV11-2 | - | CASSLGGAGNYGYTF | TGTGCCAGCAGCTTAGGAGGCGCGGGGAACTATGGCTACACCTTC
- | TRBJ1-1 | TRBV12-3/TRBV12-4 | - | CASSGAGGAFF | TGTGCCAGCAGTGGGGCAGGCGGAGCTTTCTTT
- | TRBJ1-3 | TRBV25-1 | TRBD1 | CASSGGQGGRNTIYF | TGTGCCAGCAGTGGGGGACAGGGAGGGAGAAACACCATATATTTT
- | TRBJ1-1 | TRBV7-3 | TRBD1 | CASSSRQGGEAFF | TGTGCCAGCAGCTCCCGACAGGGAGGTGAAGCTTTCTTT
- | TRBJ2-3 | TRBV5-1 | - | CASSYEWGSTDTQYF | TGCGCCAGCAGCTACGAATGGGGAAGCACAGATACGCAGTATTTT
once | TRBJ2-1 | TRBV30 | TRBD1 | CACTNLGGQGYNEQFF | TGTGCCTGTACTAACCTAGGGGGACAGGGATACAATGAGCAGTTCTTC
- | TRBJ1-2 | TRBV9 | - | CASSVGQANYGYTF | TGTGCCAGCAGCGTAGGGCAGGCAAACTATGGCTACACCTTC
- | TRBJ1-2 | TRBV6-5 | - | CASSPGDGNLYGYTF | TGTGCCAGCAGCCCCGGGGACGGGAACCTTTATGGCTACACCTTC
- | TRBJ1-6 | TRBV30 | - | CAWSAAGTGNSPLHF | TGTGCCTGGAGTGCCGCCGGGACGGGGAATTCACCCCTCCACTTT
- | TRBJ2-1 | TRBV19 | TRBD2 | CASSPMTVERGEYHNEQFF | TGTGCCAGTAGTCCCATGACTGTTGAGCGGGGGGAATACCACAATGAGCAGTTCTTC
- | TRBJ2-1 | TRBV6-2/TRBV6-3 | - | CASSYGLTISSYNEQFF | TGTGCCAGCAGTTACGGTCTTACTATTAGCTCCTACAATGAGCAGTTCTTC
- | TRBJ2-3 | TRBV5-1 | TRBD2 | CASSLLAGVTDTQYF | TGCGCCAGCAGCTTACTAGCGGGGGTCACAGATACGCAGTATTTT
- | TRBJ1-4 | TRBV7-2 | - | CASSLAPGLNNEKLFF | TGTGCCAGCAGCTTAGCCCCGGGTCTGAATAATGAAAAACTGTTTTTT
- | TRBJ2-3 | TRBV3-1/TRBV3-2 | - | CASSLKGGAGVNTQYF | TGTGCCAGCAGCCTGAAGGGGGGGGCCGGGGTTAATACGCAGTATTTT
- | TRBJ1-6 | TRBV6-6 | - | CASSYEGAPNSPLHF | TGTGCCAGCAGTTACGAAGGGGCTCCGAATTCACCCCTCCACTTT
few | TRBJ1-1 | TRBV19 | TRBD1 | CASSLGQGRAYTEAFF | TGTGCCAGTAGTCTAGGACAGGGGCGAGCGTACACTGAAGCTTTCTTT
- | TRBJ1-1 | TRBV7-9 | TRBD1 | CASSEGQGDIPEAFF | TGTGCCAGCAGCGAGGGACAGGGCGATATCCCTGAAGCTTTCTTT
- | TRBJ2-5 | TRBV6-2/TRBV6-3 | TRBD1 | CASSPGTASETQYF | TGTGCCAGCAGCCCCGGGACAGCCAGCGAGACCCAGTACTTC
- | TRBJ2-3 | TRBV2 | TRBD1 | CASTRDRGTDTQYF | TGTGCCAGCACCCGGGACAGGGGTACAGATACGCAGTATTTT
once | TRBJ2-5 | TRBV5-6 | TRBD2 | CASSFYGAGEETQYF | TGTGCCAGCAGCTTCTACGGAGCGGGGGAGGAGACCCAGTACTTC
few | TRBJ1-2 | TRBV5-4 | - | CASSLSGQVTNYGYTF | TGTGCCAGCAGCTTAAGTGGGCAGGTGACTAACTATGGCTACACCTTC
- | TRBJ1-1 | TRBV7-2 | - | CASTVRGTEAFF | TGTGCCAGCACCGTAAGGGGCACTGAAGCTTTCTTT
- | TRBJ2-3 | TRBV10-3 | TRBD1 | CAISQAPGQGSTDTQYF | TGTGCCATCAGCCAGGCCCCCGGACAGGGGTCCACAGATACGCAGTATTTT
- | TRBJ2-2 | TRBV7-8 | - | CASSSQGFTGELFF | TGTGCCAGCAGCTCACAGGGATTCACCGGGGAGCTGTTTTTT